Listed below are T cell receptor beta chains from one sample, sequenced in a study of tumor T cells in aggressive B-cell lymphoma. Assay used: immunoSEQ multiplex PCR; TCRdb lists only in-frame clones, some missing. The data show around 1,200 clones, with around 92% seen just once and approximately 5.3% held by the top ten. Input material: tumor tissue. The receptor set was obtained from an adult with diffuse large B cell lymphoma. Each CDR3 is given with its conserved first and last residue. The D gene is left open where the match is weak. Not all rows give a size; the values are once, few, many and, for expanded clones, a class.

>.|TRBV4-1|.|TRBJ2-6
TGCGCCAGCAGCCAAGAACTGGAGGGGCGAGGGGCCAACGTCCTGACTTTC
CASSQELEGRGANVLTF
>TRBD2|TRBV29-1|.|TRBJ2-3
TGCAGCGGGGGACTAGGGAGCACAGATACGCAGTATTTT
CSGGLGSTDTQYF
>TRBD2|TRBV29-1|.|TRBJ2-7
TGCAGCGTTGTCCGTTGGACTAGCGGGATCTACGAGCAGTACTTC
CSVVRWTSGIYEQYF
>TRBD2|TRBV4-1|.|TRBJ2-3
TGCGCCAGCAGCCAAGGACGACTAGCGGGAGGGAGCACAGATACGCAGTATTTT
CASSQGRLAGGSTDTQYF
>.|TRBV12-5|.|TRBJ2-3
TGTGCTAGTGCCTCTACCACAGATACGCAGTATTTT
CASASTTDTQYF
>.|TRBV7-3|once|TRBJ2-1
TGTGCCAGCAGCTTAGGTAGCGTGAGTAATGAGCAGTTCTTC
CASSLGSVSNEQFF
>.|TRBV5-1|.|TRBJ1-1
TGCGCCAGCAGCTTGGGGGGGACTAACCGTGAAGCTTTCTTT
CASSLGGTNREAFF
>.|TRBV14|.|TRBJ2-5
TGTGCCAGCAGCCAAGGTTGGGGCCAGGAGACCCAGTACTTC
CASSQGWGQETQYF
>TRBD2|TRBV25-1|.|TRBJ2-7
TGTGCCAGGGTCGGGAGGCGGGAGGGTTACGAGCAGTACTTC
CARVGRREGYEQYF
>TRBD1|TRBV4-1|.|TRBJ1-6
TGCGCCAGCAGCCAAGAAATCGGGACAGGGGGATCACCCCTCCACTTT
CASSQEIGTGGSPLHF
>TRBD2|TRBV5-1|.|TRBJ2-1
TGCGCCAGCAGCTTGGAGACTAGCGGGAGCGGGGATGAGCAGTTCTTC
CASSLETSGSGDEQFF